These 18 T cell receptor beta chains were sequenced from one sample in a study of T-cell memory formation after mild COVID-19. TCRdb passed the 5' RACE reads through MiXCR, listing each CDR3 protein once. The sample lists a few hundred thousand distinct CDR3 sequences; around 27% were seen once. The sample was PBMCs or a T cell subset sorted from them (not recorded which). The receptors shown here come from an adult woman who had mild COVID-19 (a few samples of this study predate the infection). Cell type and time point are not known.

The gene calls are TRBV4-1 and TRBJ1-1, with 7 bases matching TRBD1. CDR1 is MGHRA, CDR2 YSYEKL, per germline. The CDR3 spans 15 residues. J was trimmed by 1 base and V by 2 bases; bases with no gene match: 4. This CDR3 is CASSQRGDRNTEAFF. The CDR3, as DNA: TGCGCCAGCAGCCAAAGGGGGGACAGGAACACTGAAGCTTTCTTT.

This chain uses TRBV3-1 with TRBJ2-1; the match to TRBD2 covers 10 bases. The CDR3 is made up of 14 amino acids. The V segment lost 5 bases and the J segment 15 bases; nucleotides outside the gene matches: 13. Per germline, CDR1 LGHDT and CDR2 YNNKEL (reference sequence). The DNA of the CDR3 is TGTGCCAGCAGCTTCTCGGCTAGCGGGAGTAGGGTGTTCTTC. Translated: CASSFSASGSRVFF.

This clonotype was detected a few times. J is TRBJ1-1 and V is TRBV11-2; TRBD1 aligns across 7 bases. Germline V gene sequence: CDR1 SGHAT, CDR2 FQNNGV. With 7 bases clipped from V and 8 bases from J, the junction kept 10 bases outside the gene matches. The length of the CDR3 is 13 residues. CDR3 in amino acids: CASKDRATREAFF. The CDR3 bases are TGTGCCAGCAAAGACAGGGCCACGAGAGAAGCTTTCTTT.

The CDR3: CSAILGDTQYF. In DNA, the CDR3 is TGCAGTGCCATTCTAGGAGATACGCAGTATTTT. V is TRBV20-1 and J is TRBJ2-3; the D is unclear. The CDR3 has 11 residues. Between the trimmed V and J ends, which lost 6 bases and 5 bases, there was a span of 9 bases. Germline V gene sequence: CDR1 DFQATT, CDR2 SNEGSKA (reference sequence).

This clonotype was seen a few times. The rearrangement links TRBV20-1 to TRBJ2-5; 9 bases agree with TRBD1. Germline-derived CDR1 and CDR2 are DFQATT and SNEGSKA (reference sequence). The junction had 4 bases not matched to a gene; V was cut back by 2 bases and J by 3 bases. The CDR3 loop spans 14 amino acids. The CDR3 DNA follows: TGCAGTGCTAGACCGGGGACAGGGAAAGAGACCCAGTACTTC. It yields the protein CSARPGTGKETQYF.

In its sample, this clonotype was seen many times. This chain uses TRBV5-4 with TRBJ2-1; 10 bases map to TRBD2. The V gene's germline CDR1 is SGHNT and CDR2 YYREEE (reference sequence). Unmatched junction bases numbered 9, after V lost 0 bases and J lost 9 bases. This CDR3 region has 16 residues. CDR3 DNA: TGTGCCAGCAGCTTGGCGGCGAGCGGGAGGGCCATTGAGCAGTTCTTC. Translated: CASSLAASGRAIEQFF.

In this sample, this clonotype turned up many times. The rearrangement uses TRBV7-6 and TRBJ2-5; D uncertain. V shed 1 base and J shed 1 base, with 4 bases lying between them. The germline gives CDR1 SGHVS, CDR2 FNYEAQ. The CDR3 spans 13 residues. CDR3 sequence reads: CASSLVVQETQYF. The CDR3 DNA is TGTGCCAGCAGCTTAGTCGTCCAAGAGACCCAGTACTTC.

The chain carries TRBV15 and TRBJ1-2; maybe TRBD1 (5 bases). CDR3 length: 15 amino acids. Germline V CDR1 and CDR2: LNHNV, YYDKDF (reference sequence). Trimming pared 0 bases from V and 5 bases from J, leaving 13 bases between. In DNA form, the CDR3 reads TGTGCCACCAGCAGAGACCGACAGCTGATATATGGCTACACCTTC. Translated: CATSRDRQLIYGYTF.

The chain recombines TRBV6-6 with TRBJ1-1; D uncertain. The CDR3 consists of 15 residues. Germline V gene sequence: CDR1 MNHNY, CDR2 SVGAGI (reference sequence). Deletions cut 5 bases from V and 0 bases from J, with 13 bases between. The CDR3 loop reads CASSKARGVNTEAFF. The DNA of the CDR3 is TGTGCCAGCAGTAAAGCCCGTGGGGTGAACACTGAAGCTTTCTTT.

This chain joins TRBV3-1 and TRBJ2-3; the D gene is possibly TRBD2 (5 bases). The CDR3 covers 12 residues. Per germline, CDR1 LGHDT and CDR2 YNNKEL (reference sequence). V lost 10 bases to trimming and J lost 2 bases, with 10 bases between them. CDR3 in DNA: TGTGCCACGGGGTGGTCCACAGATACGCAGTATTTT. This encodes CATGWSTDTQYF.

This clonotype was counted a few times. This CDR3 reads CASSVGGASSYEQYF. DNA of the CDR3: TGTGCCAGCAGCGTAGGCGGGGCAAGCTCCTACGAGCAGTACTTC. The rearrangement joins TRBV9 to TRBJ2-7, with D possibly TRBD2 on 6 matching bases. Deletions cut 0 bases from V and 0 bases from J, with 10 bases between. The CDR3 length is 15 residues. In germline, CDR1 is SGDLS, CDR2 YYNGEE.

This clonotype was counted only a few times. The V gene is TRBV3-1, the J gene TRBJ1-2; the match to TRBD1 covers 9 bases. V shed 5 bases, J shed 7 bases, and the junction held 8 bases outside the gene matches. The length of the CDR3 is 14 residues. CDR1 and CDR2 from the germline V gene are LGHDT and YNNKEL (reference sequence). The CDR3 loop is CASSIRTGGSGYTF. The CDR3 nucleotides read TGTGCCAGCAGCATAAGAACAGGGGGCTCTGGCTACACCTTC.

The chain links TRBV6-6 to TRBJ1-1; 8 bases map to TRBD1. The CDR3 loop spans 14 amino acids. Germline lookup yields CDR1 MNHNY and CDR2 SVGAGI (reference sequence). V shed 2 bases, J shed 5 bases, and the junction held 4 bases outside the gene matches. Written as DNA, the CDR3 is TGTGCCAGCAGTTACGCGACAGGGGTGACTGAAGCTTTCTTT. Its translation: CASSYATGVTEAFF.

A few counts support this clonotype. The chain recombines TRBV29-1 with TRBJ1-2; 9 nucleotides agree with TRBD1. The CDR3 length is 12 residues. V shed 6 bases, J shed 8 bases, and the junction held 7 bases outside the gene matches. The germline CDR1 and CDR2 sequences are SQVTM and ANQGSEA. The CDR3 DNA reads TGCAGCGTGAGGGACAGGGCGGGGGGCTACACCTTC. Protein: CSVRDRAGGYTF.

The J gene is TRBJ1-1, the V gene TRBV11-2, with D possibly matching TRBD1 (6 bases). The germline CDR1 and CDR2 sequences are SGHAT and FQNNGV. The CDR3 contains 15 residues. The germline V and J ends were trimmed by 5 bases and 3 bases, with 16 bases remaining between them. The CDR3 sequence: CASSRDGGADTEAFF. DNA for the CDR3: TGTGCCAGCAGCCGCGACGGGGGCGCGGACACTGAAGCTTTCTTT.

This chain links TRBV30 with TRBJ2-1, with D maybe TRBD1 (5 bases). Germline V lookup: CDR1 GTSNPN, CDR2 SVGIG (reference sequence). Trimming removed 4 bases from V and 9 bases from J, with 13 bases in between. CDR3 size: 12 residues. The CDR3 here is CAWTVGRCEQFF. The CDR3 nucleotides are TGTGCCTGGACAGTGGGGCGGTGTGAGCAGTTCTTC.

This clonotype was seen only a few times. The CDR3 region is CASSWEGAYEQYF. CDR3 DNA: TGTGCCAGCAGTTGGGAGGGCGCCTACGAGCAGTACTTC. The J gene is TRBJ2-7, the V gene TRBV12-3 or TRBV12-4; 7 positions agree with TRBD2. V lost 4 bases, J lost 2 bases, and 2 bases stayed unmatched. The CDR3 runs 13 residues.

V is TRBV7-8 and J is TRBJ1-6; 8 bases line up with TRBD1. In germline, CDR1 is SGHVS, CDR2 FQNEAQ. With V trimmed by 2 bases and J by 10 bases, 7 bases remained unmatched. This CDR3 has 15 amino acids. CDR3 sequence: CASSLTRTGSSPLHF. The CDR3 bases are TGTGCCAGCAGCTTAACCCGGACAGGGTCCTCACCCCTCCACTTT. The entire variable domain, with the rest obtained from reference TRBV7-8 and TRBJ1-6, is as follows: GAGVSQSPRYKVAKRGQDVALRCDPISGHVSLFWYQQALGQGPEFLTYFQNEAQLDKSGLPSDRFFAERPEGSVSTLKIQRTQQEDSAVYLCASSLTRTGSSPLHFGNGTRLTVT.